A selection of T cell receptor beta chains follows, all from one sample in a study of shared clonotypes between healthy human individuals. Using immunoSEQ multiplex PCR, the repertoire was profiled, and TCRdb retains in-frame clones only, with some absent. The table includes roughly 2,500,000 clones, 80% to 95% detected once. The specimen was naive CD4+ T cells from PBMCs. All receptors derive from a man between 18 and 29 years old in good health. Some clones in this sample may be carry-over from other donors' samples. The CDR3 runs from the conserved cysteine through the conserved F or W. A D gene is named only where the DNA matches it firmly. Clone size appears in some rows only: once, few, many, or a class for an expanded clone.

clone_size j_call d_call v_call cdr3_nt cdr3_aa
- TRBJ1-4 - TRBV28 TGTGCCAGCAGTTCTCGGCGTGGTCTCCGGAATGAAAAACTGTTTTTT CASSSRRGLRNEKLFF
- TRBJ2-2 - TRBV5-1 TGCGCCAGCAGCTCCGGACCCACCGGGGAGCTGTTTTTT CASSSGPTGELFF
- TRBJ2-5 TRBD1 TRBV28 TGTGCCAGCAGTTTACCGGGACAGGGACAAGAGACCCAGTACTTC CASSLPGQGQETQYF
- TRBJ1-5 TRBD1 TRBV28 TGTGCCAGCAGTTTAGGACAGGGAACCAATCAGCCCCAGCATTTT CASSLGQGTNQPQHF
- TRBJ2-7 - TRBV6-1 TGTGCCAGCAGTGAAGAGCGCCTAGCGCTCGAGCAGTACTTC CASSEERLALEQYF
once TRBJ2-5 - TRBV5-4 TGTGCCAGCAGCTCGACGGGCCCAAGGGCCCAGTACTTC CASSSTGPRAQYF
- TRBJ2-1 - TRBV11-3 TGTGCCAGCAGCTTTGCGAAAGGGAGAGATGAGCAGTTCTTC CASSFAKGRDEQFF
- TRBJ1-1 - TRBV19 TGTGCCAGTAGTATTGTGGTAGGTGGGGGGACGGGGACTGAAGCTTTCTTT CASSIVVGGGTGTEAFF
- TRBJ2-2 TRBD2 TRBV7-9 TGTGCCAGCAGCCCACCGGGACTAGCGGGAGCGAACACCGGGGAGCTGTTTTTT CASSPPGLAGANTGELFF
- TRBJ2-2 - TRBV10-1 TGCGCCAGCAGTGACCCGGGACGTACCGGGGAGCTGTTTTTT CASSDPGRTGELFF
- TRBJ2-7 - TRBV11-2 TGTGCCAGCAGCTTAGGGCAGGGGTCGTTTTACGAGCAGTACTTC CASSLGQGSFYEQYF
- TRBJ1-1 - TRBV18 TGTGCCAGCTCACCAAACAGGATCATGAACACTGAAGCTTTCTTT CASSPNRIMNTEAFF
- TRBJ2-6 TRBD2 TRBV28 TGTGCCAGCAGTTTGGGGGGGGCTGGGGCCAACGTCCTGACTTTC CASSLGGAGANVLTF
- TRBJ2-1 TRBD2 TRBV19 TGTGCCAGTAGTATAGGGACTAGCGGGATCGATGAGCAGTTCTTC CASSIGTSGIDEQFF
- TRBJ2-3 TRBD2 TRBV7-8 TGTGCCAGCAGCACACTCGCGGGGGGAGATACGCAGTATTTT CASSTLAGGDTQYF
- TRBJ2-5 TRBD2 TRBV11-2 TGTGCCAGCAGCTTAGGGCCTAGCGGGAGAGGGACCCAGTACTTC CASSLGPSGRGTQYF
once TRBJ2-1 TRBD2 TRBV9 TGTGCCAGCAGCTGGGCGGGACTAGCGGGAGTCGGTGAGCAGTTCTTC CASSWAGLAGVGEQFF
- TRBJ2-1 - TRBV4-1 TGCGCCAGCAGCCTGTGGGGCCCCGGGACAACATACAATGAGCAGTTCTTC CASSLWGPGTTYNEQFF
- TRBJ2-3 TRBD2 TRBV5-1 TGCGCCAGCAGCGGGGGACTAGCGGGAGGTGATACGCAGTATTTT CASSGGLAGGDTQYF
once TRBJ1-1 - TRBV28 TGTGCCAGCAATTTGAAGGGGGGCACTGAAGCTTTCTTT CASNLKGGTEAFF
- TRBJ2-5 - TRBV5-1 TGCGCCAGCAGCCTGTGGCAGGACCAAGAGACCCAGTACTTC CASSLWQDQETQYF
few TRBJ1-3 TRBD1 TRBV18 TGTGCCAGCTCACCGGGGACAGGGGCTGGAAACACCATATATTTT CASSPGTGAGNTIYF
- TRBJ2-5 - TRBV9 TGTGCCAGCAGCCCGGGTGGTGGGTCCAGCCGGGTAGAGACCCAGTACTTC CASSPGGGSSRVETQYF
- TRBJ1-4 - TRBV4-1 TGCGCCAGCAGCCAACGGGGGAGCTTGGATGAAAAACTGTTTTTT CASSQRGSLDEKLFF
- TRBJ2-1 - TRBV9 TGTGCCAGCAGCGTAGTTGGGCCTCCGGCGGCGAGCTCCTACAATGAGCAGTTCTTC CASSVVGPPAASSYNEQFF
- TRBJ2-5 TRBD2 TRBV9 TGTGCCAGCAGCGTAGACGGCAGACTAGCGGGAAACCAAGAGACCCAGTACTTC CASSVDGRLAGNQETQYF
- TRBJ1-4 - TRBV18 TGTGCCAGCTCACGGGGATGGCAGAATGAAAAACTGTTTTTT CASSRGWQNEKLFF
- TRBJ2-5 - TRBV18 TGTGCCACCGAGGGCGGACGGCAAGAGACCCAGTACTTC CATEGGRQETQYF
- TRBJ1-3 TRBD1 TRBV5-5 TGTGCCAGCAGCTTGACTGGACAGGGATTCGGAAACACCATATATTTT CASSLTGQGFGNTIYF
- TRBJ2-1 - TRBV7-3 TGTGCCAGCAGTCAAGACCGGGCGGCCAGTGAGCAGTTCTTC CASSQDRAASEQFF
- TRBJ2-7 - TRBV6-5 TGTGCCAGCAGTTACTCGACGGGGGACTCCTACGAGCAGTACTTC CASSYSTGDSYEQYF
once TRBJ1-2 TRBD1 TRBV5-1 TGCGCCAGCAGAAGCTCAGGGGGCGCCGGTGGCTACACCTTC CASRSSGGAGGYTF
once TRBJ2-6 - TRBV9 TGTGCCAGCAGCCACGGGGGCTCTCTAGCAGGGGCCAACGTCCTGACTTTC CASSHGGSLAGANVLTF
- TRBJ1-2 TRBD1 TRBV2 TGTGCCAGCAGTGTAGGAGAGGGGGCACGCGGCTACACCTTC CASSVGEGARGYTF
- TRBJ2-1 - TRBV5-1 TGCGCCAGCAGCTTGGAAGGACTTTCCACCTACAATGAGCAGTTCTTC CASSLEGLSTYNEQFF
few TRBJ1-1 - TRBV7-9 TGTGCCAGCAGCTTAGTACAGGGCATGTTCACTGAAGCTTTCTTT CASSLVQGMFTEAFF
- TRBJ1-3 - TRBV28 TGTGCCAGCAGTCCACCCGGAAACACCATATATTTT CASSPPGNTIYF